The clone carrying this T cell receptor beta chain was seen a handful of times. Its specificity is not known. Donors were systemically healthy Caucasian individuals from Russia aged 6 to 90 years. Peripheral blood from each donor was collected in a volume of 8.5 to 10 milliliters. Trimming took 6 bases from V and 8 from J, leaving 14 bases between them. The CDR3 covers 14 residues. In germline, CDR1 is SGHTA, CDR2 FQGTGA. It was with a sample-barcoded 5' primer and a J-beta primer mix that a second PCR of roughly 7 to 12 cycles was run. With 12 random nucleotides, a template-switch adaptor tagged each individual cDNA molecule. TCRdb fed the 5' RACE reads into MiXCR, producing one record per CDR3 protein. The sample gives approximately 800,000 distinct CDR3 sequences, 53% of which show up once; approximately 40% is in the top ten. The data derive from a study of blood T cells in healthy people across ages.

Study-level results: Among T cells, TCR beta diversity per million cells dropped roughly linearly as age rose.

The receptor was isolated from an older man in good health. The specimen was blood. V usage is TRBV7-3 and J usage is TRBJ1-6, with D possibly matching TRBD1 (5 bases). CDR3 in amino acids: CASRAGTPDSPLHF. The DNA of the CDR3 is TGTGCCAGCAGAGCCGGGACTCCGGATTCACCCCTCCACTTT.